The source of this T cell receptor (beta chain) is a study of a mutant IDH1 vaccine in newly diagnosed glioma. Turning to the study itself: Once 4-6 weeks had passed after radiotherapy alone, vaccination started, or it started with temozolomide cycles. The sex distribution of treated patients was about 62% male and about 38% female, with a mean age of around 40 years. Earlier care involved radiotherapy, temozolomide, or both, and the majority received both.

The data were produced by immunoSEQ multiplex PCR, yet TCRdb's version contains in-frame clones alone and is incomplete. The sample contains roughly 26,000 clones, around 78% of which appear only once. With regard to this clone: Antigen unknown.

The CDR3 loop spans 15 amino acids. V shed 1 base and J shed 4 bases, with 13 bases lying between them. Per the germline V gene, CDR1 is MNHNS and CDR2 is SASEGT. Time point meaning: week 35, safety follow-up. Topical imiquimod accompanied each vaccine dose, which consisted of 300 ug of mutant IDH1 20-mer peptide. The sequencing here drew on PBMCs, taken from a glioma patient whose treatment included an IDH1 peptide vaccine. This chain uses TRBV6-1 with TRBJ1-2; D remains ambiguous. This clonotype was sampled from a man aged 25 to 40 with glioma. The CDR3 DNA is TGTGCCAGCAGTGAAGGAGCAGCAATCACCTATGGCTACACCTTC. Protein product: CASSEGAAITYGYTF.